This TCR beta chain appears in the sequencing data of a study of cytomegalovirus exposure and HLA in healthy donors. Findings of the study overall: Reports state that TCR beta sequences accurately predicted most subjects' HLA-A and HLA-B alleles. Presence/absence analysis assumed near-uniform sequencing depth across donors.

The V gene lost 4 bases and the J gene lost 3 bases, with 11 bases spanning the gap. CDR1 WNHNN and CDR2 SYGVQD come from the germline V gene (reference sequence). The CDR3 runs to 14 residues. With respect to this clone: Its antigen is undetermined.

The PCR had 60 Vbeta and 13 Jbeta primers. Assay: immunoSEQ multiplex PCR; the TCRdb copy retains only in-frame clones and omits some. The data hold under 150,000 clones, with about 80% observed a single time. The sample taken for sequencing was PBMCs. This receptor was obtained from a male donor in good health and CMV-seronegative. V usage is TRBV10-1 and J usage is TRBJ2-3, with D tentatively TRBD2 (7 bases). CDR3 region: CASSAGGGTDTQYF. As DNA, the CDR3 is TGCGCCAGCAGTGCGGGGGGCGGAACAGATACGCAGTATTTT.